This TCR beta chain was captured in a study of cytomegalovirus exposure and HLA in healthy donors. Study in general: Some 180 million T cells yielded 110 million or so unique TCR beta sequences in earlier analysis.

Trimming took 6 bases from V and 3 from J; bases not matched to a gene: 7. From germline, CDR1 is MDHEN and CDR2 SYDVKM. The CDR3 contains 15 residues. Use of 60 Vbeta and 13 Jbeta primers characterized the PCR. Repertoires were generated with immunoSEQ multiplex PCR, while TCRdb's copy carries only in-frame clones and drops some. The listing records approximately 71,000 clones. A remark on this clone: Its specificity is unknown.

The study, taken as a whole, reports: Because they were indistinguishable, some V segments, including TRBV6-2 and TRBV6-3, were excluded. In an earlier analysis, most TCR beta V segments were productive about 87% or about 30% of the time. Another analysis was done later, and it associated over 15,000 TCR beta sequences with HLA alleles at 0.05 false discovery rate.

The sequenced material came from PBMCs. This chain links TRBV28 with TRBJ2-2, with 7 bases identical to TRBD1. The sequence was collected from a female donor in good health and CMV-seropositive. The chain's CDR3 is CASSRDRAYTGELFF. The CDR3 region has the DNA TGTGCCAGCAGCCGAGACAGGGCCTACACCGGGGAGCTGTTTTTT.